This T cell receptor (beta chain) was profiled in a study of human T cells and chemical hapten exposure. Study details: Largely, small differences in pooled library volume made per-sample TCR yields vary.

The germline V gene encodes CDR1 SEHNR and CDR2 FQNEAQ (reference sequence). This CDR3 region has 14 residues. V lost 5 bases to trimming and J lost 2 bases, with 13 bases between them. Using its own MiXCR run on the RACE reads, TCRdb lists one record per CDR3 protein. The sample records approximately 110,000 distinct CDR3 sequences, more than 9.5% being singletons. Stated time point: patch test 1, 2 weeks after DPC sensitization. Treatment described: therapeutic diphenylcyclopropenone sensitization with weekly scalp DPC. Only after blood had been drawn was each patch test applied. Unfractionated whole blood served as the source for total RNA extraction.

Sample: whole blood, taken in connection with sensitization to the hapten diphenylcyclopropenone (DPC). The TCR was taken from a woman aged 40 to 50 with alopecia areata. Some clones in this sample may be carry-over from other donors' samples. The chain joins TRBV7-9 to TRBJ2-7; D unclear. CDR3 nucleotide sequence: TGTGCCAGCAGCCCGACGGGCCAGACCTACGAGCAGTACTTC. Protein sequence: CASSPTGQTYEQYF.